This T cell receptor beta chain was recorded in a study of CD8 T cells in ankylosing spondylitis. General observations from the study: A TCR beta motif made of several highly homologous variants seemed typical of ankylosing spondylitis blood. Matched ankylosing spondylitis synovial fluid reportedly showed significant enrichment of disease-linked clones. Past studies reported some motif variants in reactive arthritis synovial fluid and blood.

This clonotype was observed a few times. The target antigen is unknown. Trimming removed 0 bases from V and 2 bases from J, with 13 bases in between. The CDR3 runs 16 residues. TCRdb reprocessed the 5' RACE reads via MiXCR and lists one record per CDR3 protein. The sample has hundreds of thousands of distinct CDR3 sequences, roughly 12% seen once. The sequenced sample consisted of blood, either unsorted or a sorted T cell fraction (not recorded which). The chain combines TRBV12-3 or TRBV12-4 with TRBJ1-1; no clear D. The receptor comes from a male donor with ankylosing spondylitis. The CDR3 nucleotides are TGTGCCAGCAGTTTAGCGCTGGCCCTCAGAAACACTGAAGCTTTCTTT. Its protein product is CASSLALALRNTEAFF.